These T cell receptor beta chains were read from a single sample in a study of T cell responses to AZD1222 COVID-19 vaccine. TCRdb's table, derived via immunoSEQ multiplex PCR, lists solely in-frame clones and lacks some. The top ten clones hold just over 30% of a sample with tens of thousands of clones, 85% to 90% of them seen once. Sequenced here: peripheral blood, sampled on day 0 of AZD1222 vaccination. These receptors were taken from an adult in good health. Each CDR3 is given with its conserved first and last residue. The D gene is left open where the match is weak. Part of the rows lack a size; the others show once, few, many or a class for expanded clones.

v_gene: TRBV6-1
d_gene: TRBD2
abundance: .
j_gene: TRBJ2-1
CDR3aa: CASSQTGLADNEQFF
CDR3nt: TGTGCCAGCAGTCAAACTGGACTAGCGGATAACGAGCAGTTCTTC

v_gene: TRBV28
d_gene: TRBD1
abundance: .
j_gene: TRBJ2-3
CDR3aa: CASSLWTGTDTQYF
CDR3nt: TGTGCCAGCAGTTTATGGACAGGGACAGATACGCAGTATTTT

v_gene: TRBV6-1
d_gene: .
abundance: .
j_gene: TRBJ1-1
CDR3aa: CASSETVTSWTEAFF
CDR3nt: TGTGCCAGCAGTGAAACGGTCACCTCCTGGACTGAAGCTTTCTTT

v_gene: TRBV7-9
d_gene: .
abundance: .
j_gene: TRBJ1-3
CDR3aa: CASGGGARENTIYF
CDR3nt: TGTGCCAGCGGCGGAGGGGCTCGCGAAAACACCATATATTTT

v_gene: TRBV10-3
d_gene: TRBD1
abundance: few
j_gene: TRBJ1-5
CDR3aa: CAISDPSRGDQPQHF
CDR3nt: TGTGCCATCAGTGACCCATCCAGGGGGGATCAGCCCCAGCATTTT

v_gene: TRBV14
d_gene: TRBD2
abundance: .
j_gene: TRBJ2-7
CDR3aa: CASSAGVWFRSYEQYF
CDR3nt: TGTGCCAGCAGCGCGGGAGTCTGGTTTCGCTCCTACGAGCAGTACTTC

v_gene: TRBV11-2
d_gene: .
abundance: .
j_gene: TRBJ2-7
CDR3aa: CASSLRYEQYF
CDR3nt: TGTGCCAGCAGCTTACGGTACGAGCAGTACTTC

v_gene: TRBV2
d_gene: .
abundance: .
j_gene: TRBJ2-5
CDR3aa: CASIRSPGRSFETQYF
CDR3nt: TGTGCCAGCATCCGTTCCCCGGGACGGTCTTTCGAGACCCAGTACTTC

v_gene: TRBV2
d_gene: .
abundance: .
j_gene: TRBJ1-3
CDR3aa: CASTTGPGTSGGNTIYF
CDR3nt: TGTGCCAGCACCACGGGCCCTGGGACCTCTGGGGGAAACACCATATATTTT

v_gene: TRBV27
d_gene: .
abundance: .
j_gene: TRBJ2-4
CDR3aa: CASSFGGFSAKNIQYF
CDR3nt: TGTGCCAGCAGTTTTGGGGGTTTTTCAGCCAAAAACATTCAGTACTTC

v_gene: TRBV7-9
d_gene: .
abundance: .
j_gene: TRBJ1-1
CDR3aa: CASSFREGTEAFF
CDR3nt: TGTGCCAGCAGCTTCAGGGAGGGCACTGAAGCTTTCTTT

v_gene: TRBV5-1
d_gene: TRBD2
abundance: .
j_gene: TRBJ2-3
CDR3aa: CASTIAGVTGADTQYF
CDR3nt: TGCGCCAGCACCATAGCGGGAGTTACTGGCGCAGATACGCAGTATTTT

v_gene: TRBV5-5
d_gene: .
abundance: few
j_gene: TRBJ1-6
CDR3aa: CASSFDTSSYNSPLHF
CDR3nt: TGTGCCAGCAGCTTCGACACGAGCTCCTATAATTCACCCCTCCACTTT

v_gene: TRBV11-2
d_gene: TRBD1
abundance: few
j_gene: TRBJ2-1
CDR3aa: CASSSGTGNWNEQFF
CDR3nt: TGTGCCAGCAGCTCCGGGACAGGAAATTGGAATGAGCAGTTCTTC

v_gene: TRBV28
d_gene: .
abundance: .
j_gene: TRBJ2-2
CDR3aa: CASTLTGLTGELFF
CDR3nt: TGTGCCAGCACCCTGACTGGACTTACCGGGGAGCTGTTTTTT

v_gene: TRBV7-6
d_gene: .
abundance: once
j_gene: TRBJ2-4
CDR3aa: CASRVLMYAGRPLKNIQYF
CDR3nt: TGTGCCAGCAGGGTCCTGATGTATGCGGGCCGCCCCCTGAAAAACATTCAGTACTTC

v_gene: TRBV9
d_gene: .
abundance: .
j_gene: TRBJ1-2
CDR3aa: CASSADSNYGYTF
CDR3nt: TGTGCCAGCAGCGCGGACAGTAACTATGGCTACACCTTC

v_gene: TRBV5-1
d_gene: TRBD1
abundance: .
j_gene: TRBJ1-4
CDR3aa: CASSLGGGGQGQNEKLFF
CDR3nt: TGCGCCAGCAGCTTGGGTGGCGGGGGACAGGGCCAAAATGAAAAACTGTTTTTT

v_gene: TRBV5-1
d_gene: TRBD1
abundance: .
j_gene: TRBJ1-1
CDR3aa: CASSLRSGGTNTEAFF
CDR3nt: TGCGCCAGCAGCTTGAGATCAGGGGGCACGAACACTGAAGCTTTCTTT

v_gene: TRBV6-5
d_gene: .
abundance: .
j_gene: TRBJ2-7
CDR3aa: CATQGTATYEQYF
CDR3nt: TGTGCCACCCAAGGGACGGCCACCTACGAGCAGTACTTC

v_gene: TRBV18
d_gene: TRBD1
abundance: .
j_gene: TRBJ1-2
CDR3aa: CASSPTGVYDYGYTF
CDR3nt: TGTGCCAGCTCCCCGACAGGGGTCTACGACTATGGCTACACCTTC

v_gene: TRBV11-2
d_gene: .
abundance: .
j_gene: TRBJ2-3
CDR3aa: CASSPSPPDTQYF
CDR3nt: TGTGCCAGCAGCCCCAGCCCCCCAGATACGCAGTATTTT

v_gene: TRBV6-2/TRBV6-3
d_gene: .
abundance: .
j_gene: TRBJ2-7
CDR3aa: CASSNSYEQYF
CDR3nt: TGTGCCAGCAGTAATTCCTACGAGCAGTACTTC

v_gene: TRBV7-3
d_gene: TRBD1
abundance: .
j_gene: TRBJ2-1
CDR3aa: CASSLKGQGENEQFF
CDR3nt: TGTGCCAGCAGCTTAAAGGGACAGGGTGAAAATGAGCAGTTCTTC

v_gene: TRBV28
d_gene: .
abundance: once
j_gene: TRBJ2-3
CDR3aa: CASTASRGGDTQYF
CDR3nt: TGTGCCAGCACCGCTAGCCGAGGGGGAGATACGCAGTATTTT

v_gene: TRBV15
d_gene: .
abundance: .
j_gene: TRBJ2-7
CDR3aa: CATSYSGTYEQYF
CDR3nt: TGTGCCACCAGCTATAGCGGAACCTACGAGCAGTACTTC

v_gene: TRBV2
d_gene: .
abundance: once
j_gene: TRBJ2-7
CDR3aa: CASSRDRLYEQYF
CDR3nt: TGTGCCAGCAGTCGGGACCGCCTCTACGAGCAGTACTTC

v_gene: TRBV20-1
d_gene: .
abundance: .
j_gene: TRBJ1-6
CDR3aa: CSASTQEYSPLHF
CDR3nt: TGCAGTGCTAGTACACAGGAGTATTCACCCCTCCACTTT

v_gene: TRBV11-2
d_gene: .
abundance: few
j_gene: TRBJ2-5
CDR3aa: CASSLDVHRTSRTQYF
CDR3nt: TGTGCCAGCAGCTTAGATGTCCACCGGACGTCAAGGACCCAGTACTTC

v_gene: TRBV28
d_gene: TRBD1
abundance: .
j_gene: TRBJ1-1
CDR3aa: CASRPGGNTEAFF
CDR3nt: TGTGCCAGCAGACCAGGGGGGAACACTGAAGCTTTCTTT

v_gene: TRBV6-5
d_gene: .
abundance: .
j_gene: TRBJ2-3
CDR3aa: CASKRSPFNTDTQYF
CDR3nt: TGTGCCAGCAAACGGAGCCCTTTTAACACAGATACGCAGTATTTT

v_gene: TRBV5-4
d_gene: TRBD1
abundance: .
j_gene: TRBJ1-1
CDR3aa: CASSFATGLNTEAFF
CDR3nt: TGTGCCAGCAGCTTTGCGACAGGGCTGAACACTGAAGCTTTCTTT

v_gene: TRBV19
d_gene: TRBD1
abundance: .
j_gene: TRBJ1-1
CDR3aa: CASNPDRGGTEAFF
CDR3nt: TGTGCCAGTAACCCGGACAGGGGAGGGACTGAAGCTTTCTTT

v_gene: TRBV10-3
d_gene: .
abundance: .
j_gene: TRBJ2-3
CDR3aa: CAISESDRASTDTQYF
CDR3nt: TGTGCCATCAGTGAGTCGGACAGAGCTTCCACAGATACGCAGTATTTT

v_gene: TRBV19
d_gene: .
abundance: .
j_gene: TRBJ2-1
CDR3aa: CASSSPRTQSYNEQFF
CDR3nt: TGTGCCAGTAGTTCCCCGAGGACCCAATCCTACAATGAGCAGTTCTTC

v_gene: TRBV19
d_gene: .
abundance: once
j_gene: TRBJ1-3
CDR3aa: CASSPGGGRNTIYF
CDR3nt: TGTGCCAGTAGCCCTGGGGGGGGCCGGAACACCATATATTTT

v_gene: TRBV27
d_gene: TRBD1
abundance: once
j_gene: TRBJ2-5
CDR3aa: CASSTGDQETQYF
CDR3nt: TGTGCCAGCAGCACAGGGGACCAAGAGACCCAGTACTTC

v_gene: TRBV15
d_gene: TRBD1
abundance: .
j_gene: TRBJ1-2
CDR3aa: CATSRRQGDGYTF
CDR3nt: TGTGCCACCAGCAGAAGACAGGGGGATGGCTACACCTTC

v_gene: TRBV5-1
d_gene: TRBD2
abundance: .
j_gene: TRBJ2-3
CDR3aa: CASSKKLAGTDTQYF
CDR3nt: TGCGCCAGCAGCAAGAAACTAGCGGGCACAGATACGCAGTATTTT

v_gene: TRBV28
d_gene: .
abundance: .
j_gene: TRBJ2-5
CDR3aa: CASSPPGERKTQYF
CDR3nt: TGTGCCAGCAGTCCGCCGGGCGAGCGAAAGACCCAGTACTTC

v_gene: TRBV28
d_gene: .
abundance: .
j_gene: TRBJ2-3
CDR3aa: CASGHTDTQYF
CDR3nt: TGTGCCAGCGGACACACAGATACGCAGTATTTT

v_gene: TRBV30
d_gene: .
abundance: .
j_gene: TRBJ2-5
CDR3aa: CAWSVRLGRTSQETQYF
CDR3nt: TGTGCCTGGAGTGTACGGCTAGGAAGGACCTCCCAAGAGACCCAGTACTTC

v_gene: TRBV6-5
d_gene: .
abundance: .
j_gene: TRBJ1-1
CDR3aa: CASRQMNTEAFF
CDR3nt: TGTGCCAGCAGGCAGATGAACACTGAAGCTTTCTTT

v_gene: TRBV20-1
d_gene: .
abundance: .
j_gene: TRBJ2-7
CDR3aa: CSARGNKQYF
CDR3nt: TGCAGTGCTAGGGGAAACAAGCAGTACTTC

v_gene: TRBV12-3/TRBV12-4
d_gene: .
abundance: .
j_gene: TRBJ1-2
CDR3aa: CASSLSGLPGYTF
CDR3nt: TGTGCCAGCAGTTTATCGGGGTTGCCCGGCTACACCTTC

v_gene: TRBV28
d_gene: .
abundance: .
j_gene: TRBJ1-1
CDR3aa: CASRGSGLNTEAFF
CDR3nt: TGTGCCAGCAGGGGGTCAGGGCTTAACACTGAAGCTTTCTTT

v_gene: TRBV5-1
d_gene: .
abundance: .
j_gene: TRBJ1-6
CDR3aa: CASSLEVRGPSSYNSPLHF
CDR3nt: TGCGCCAGCAGCTTGGAGGTCAGGGGCCCTAGCTCCTATAATTCACCCCTCCACTTT

v_gene: TRBV7-6
d_gene: TRBD2
abundance: .
j_gene: TRBJ2-5
CDR3aa: CASSLIAGVKETQYF
CDR3nt: TGTGCCAGCAGCTTAATAGCGGGAGTGAAGGAGACCCAGTACTTC

v_gene: TRBV28
d_gene: .
abundance: .
j_gene: TRBJ2-2
CDR3aa: CASRFSTGELFF
CDR3nt: TGTGCCAGCAGGTTCAGTACCGGGGAGCTGTTTTTT

v_gene: TRBV19
d_gene: .
abundance: .
j_gene: TRBJ1-1
CDR3aa: CASSLLQGRDTEAFF
CDR3nt: TGTGCCAGTAGTTTACTACAGGGTCGGGACACTGAAGCTTTCTTT

v_gene: TRBV9
d_gene: .
abundance: .
j_gene: TRBJ2-3
CDR3aa: CASSVGSGPSTDTQYF
CDR3nt: TGTGCCAGCAGCGTAGGTAGCGGCCCTAGCACAGATACGCAGTATTTT

v_gene: TRBV28
d_gene: TRBD2
abundance: .
j_gene: TRBJ2-1
CDR3aa: CASSLRGGRADGNEQFF
CDR3nt: TGTGCCAGCAGTTTAAGGGGAGGGAGGGCCGACGGAAATGAGCAGTTCTTC

v_gene: TRBV18
d_gene: .
abundance: .
j_gene: TRBJ2-7
CDR3aa: CASSLNRDAEKYF
CDR3nt: TGTGCCAGCTCACTCAACCGGGACGCGGAGAAGTACTTC

v_gene: TRBV28
d_gene: TRBD2
abundance: .
j_gene: TRBJ2-2
CDR3aa: CASSFGLAGGAPNTGELFF
CDR3nt: TGTGCCAGCAGTTTCGGACTAGCGGGAGGGGCCCCGAACACCGGGGAGCTGTTTTTT

v_gene: TRBV5-4
d_gene: TRBD1
abundance: .
j_gene: TRBJ2-1
CDR3aa: CASSLAGTGGWNEQFF
CDR3nt: TGTGCCAGCAGCTTGGCCGGGACAGGGGGCTGGAATGAGCAGTTCTTC

v_gene: TRBV11-3
d_gene: .
abundance: .
j_gene: TRBJ2-7
CDR3aa: CASSLAGVSYEQYF
CDR3nt: TGTGCCAGCAGCTTAGCGGGAGTGTCCTACGAGCAGTACTTC

v_gene: TRBV25-1
d_gene: .
abundance: .
j_gene: TRBJ1-1
CDR3aa: CASSEAAGFRTEAFF
CDR3nt: TGTGCCAGCAGTGAAGCCGCGGGCTTTCGGACTGAAGCTTTCTTT